The present T cell receptor (beta chain) was sequenced within a study of cytomegalovirus exposure and HLA in healthy donors. In the study overall: An analysis done earlier identified almost 120 million unique TCR beta sequences from approximately 180 million T cells. Whole-study findings and limits: The listing of roughly 160 TCR beta chains classed them as cytomegalovirus-associated. Among TCR sequences, most were rare, though some public TCRs appeared in many donors. Later analysis found that TCR beta chains associated with HLA were more clonally expanded than other, equally common chains.

This CDR3 contains 14 residues. Trimming removed 4 bases from V and 8 bases from J; junction bases left unmatched: 5. The germline gives CDR1 MGHRA, CDR2 YSYEKL. This clone is a singleton in its sample. Its antigen is not identified. Both 60 Vbeta primers and 13 Jbeta primers went into the PCR. Only in-frame clones appear in the TCRdb table, and some are missing; sequencing was by immunoSEQ multiplex PCR. Among 130,000 or so clones listed, roughly 88% were seen once. The sequence was obtained from a woman aged 18-29 years in good health and CMV-seropositive. The rearrangement links TRBV4-1 to TRBJ1-1, with 12 bases lining up with TRBD1. Sequencing was done on a sample of PBMCs. The CDR3 here is CASSPRGQGAEAFF. CDR3 sequence (DNA): TGCGCCAGCAGCCCCCGGGGACAGGGGGCCGAAGCTTTCTTT.